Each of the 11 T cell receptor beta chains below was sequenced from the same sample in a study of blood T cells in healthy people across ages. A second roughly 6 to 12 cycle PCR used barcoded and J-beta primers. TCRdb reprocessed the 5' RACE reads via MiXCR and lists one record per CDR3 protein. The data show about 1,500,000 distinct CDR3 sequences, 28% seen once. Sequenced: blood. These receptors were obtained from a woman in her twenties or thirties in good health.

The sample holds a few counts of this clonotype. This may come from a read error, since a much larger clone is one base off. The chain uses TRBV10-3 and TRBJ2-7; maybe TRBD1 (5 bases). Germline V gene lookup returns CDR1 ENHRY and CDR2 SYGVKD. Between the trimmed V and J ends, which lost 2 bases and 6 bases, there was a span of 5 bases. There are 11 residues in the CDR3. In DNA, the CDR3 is TGTGCCATCAGTGAGAGGGGCGAGCAGTACTTC. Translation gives CAISERGEQYF.

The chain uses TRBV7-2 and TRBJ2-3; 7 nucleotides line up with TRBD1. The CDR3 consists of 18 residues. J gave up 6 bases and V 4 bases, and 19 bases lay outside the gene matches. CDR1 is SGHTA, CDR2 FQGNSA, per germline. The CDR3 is CASSSRDLGTVLVDTQYF. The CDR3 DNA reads TGTGCCAGCAGCTCCCGTGACCTTGGGACAGTTCTCGTGGATACGCAGTATTTT.

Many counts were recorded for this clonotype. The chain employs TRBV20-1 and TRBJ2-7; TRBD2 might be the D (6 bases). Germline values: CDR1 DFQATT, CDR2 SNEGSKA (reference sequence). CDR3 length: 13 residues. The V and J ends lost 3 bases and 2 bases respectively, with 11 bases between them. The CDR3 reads CSASATSPYEQYF. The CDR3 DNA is TGCAGTGCTAGTGCCACTAGCCCCTACGAGCAGTACTTC.

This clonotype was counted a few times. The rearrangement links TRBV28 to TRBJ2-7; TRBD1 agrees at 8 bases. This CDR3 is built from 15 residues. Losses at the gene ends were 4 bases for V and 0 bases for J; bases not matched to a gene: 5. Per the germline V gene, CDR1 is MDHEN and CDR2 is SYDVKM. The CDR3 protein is CASSSSGQVSYEQYF. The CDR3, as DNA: TGTGCCAGCAGTTCGTCGGGACAGGTCTCCTACGAGCAGTACTTC.

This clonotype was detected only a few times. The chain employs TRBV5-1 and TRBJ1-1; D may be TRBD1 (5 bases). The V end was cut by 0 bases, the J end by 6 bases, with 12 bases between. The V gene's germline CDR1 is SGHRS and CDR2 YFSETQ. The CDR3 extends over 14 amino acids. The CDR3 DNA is TGCGCCAGCAGCTTGGGGGGCGACGGACCTGAAGCTTTCTTT. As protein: CASSLGGDGPEAFF.

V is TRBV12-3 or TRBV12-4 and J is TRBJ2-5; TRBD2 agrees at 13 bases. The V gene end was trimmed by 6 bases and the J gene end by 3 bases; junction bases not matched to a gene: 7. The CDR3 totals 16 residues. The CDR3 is CASSTPGTSGEETQYF. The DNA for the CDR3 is TGTGCCAGCAGCACCCCCGGGACTAGCGGGGAAGAGACCCAGTACTTC.

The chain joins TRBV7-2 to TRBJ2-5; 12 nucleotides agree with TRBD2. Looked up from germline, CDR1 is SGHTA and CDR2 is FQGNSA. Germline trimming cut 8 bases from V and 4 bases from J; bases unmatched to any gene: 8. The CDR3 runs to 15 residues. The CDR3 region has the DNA TGTGCCAGCGTGCTAGCGGGAGGGAGGGGAGAGACCCAGTACTTC. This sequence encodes CASVLAGGRGETQYF.

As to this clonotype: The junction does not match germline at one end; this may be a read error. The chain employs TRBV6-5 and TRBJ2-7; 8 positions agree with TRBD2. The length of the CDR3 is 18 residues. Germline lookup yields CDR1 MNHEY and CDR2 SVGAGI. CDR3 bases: TGTGCCAGCAGTTACTCATCCCTTAGCGGGGCAAACACCTACGAGCTGTACTTC. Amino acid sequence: CASSYSSLSGANTYELYF.

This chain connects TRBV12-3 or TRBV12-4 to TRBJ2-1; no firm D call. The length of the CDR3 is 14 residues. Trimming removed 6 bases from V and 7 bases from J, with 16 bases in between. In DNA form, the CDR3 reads TGTGCCAGCAGCCTTACAGATTTCGGTAATGAGCAGTTCTTC. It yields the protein CASSLTDFGNEQFF.

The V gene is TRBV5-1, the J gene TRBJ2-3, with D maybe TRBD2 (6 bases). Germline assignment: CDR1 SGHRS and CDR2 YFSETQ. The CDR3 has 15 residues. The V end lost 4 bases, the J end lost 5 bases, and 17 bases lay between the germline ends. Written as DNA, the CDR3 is TGCGCCAGCAGCCGCGGGACCCCCAACGGAGATACGCAGTATTTT. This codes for CASSRGTPNGDTQYF. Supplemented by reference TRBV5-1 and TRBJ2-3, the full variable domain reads KAGVTQTPRYLIKTRGQQVTLSCSPISGHRSVSWYQQTPGQGLQFLFEYFSETQRNKGNFPGRFSGRQFSNSRSEMNVSTLELGDSALYLCASSRGTPNGDTQYFGPGTRLTVL.

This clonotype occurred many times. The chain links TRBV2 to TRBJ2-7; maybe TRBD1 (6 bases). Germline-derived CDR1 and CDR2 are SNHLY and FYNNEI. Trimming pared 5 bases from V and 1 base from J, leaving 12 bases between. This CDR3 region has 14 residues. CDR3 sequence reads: CASSMDSASYEQYF. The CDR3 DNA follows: TGTGCCAGCAGTATGGACAGTGCTTCCTACGAGCAGTACTTC.